This paragraph covers one T cell receptor (beta chain) sequence. Antigen specificity is unknown. Primers included in the PCR were 60 Vbeta and 13 Jbeta primers. Method: immunoSEQ multiplex PCR; TCRdb's copy keeps in-frame clones and lacks some. This sample has 70,000 to 100,000 clones, with about four fifths found just once. V lost 10 bases to trimming and J lost 0 bases, with 15 bases between them. CDR1 and CDR2 (germline): SNHLY, FYNNEI. The CDR3 is 14 residues long. This entry belongs to a study of cytomegalovirus exposure and HLA in healthy donors. Whole-study findings and limits: High sensitivity and specificity were reportedly achieved when the classifier diagnosed cytomegalovirus status. A cluster of highly shared sequence variants was likely a sequencing artifact.

This chain joins TRBV2 and TRBJ1-1; unclear D gene. The specimen was PBMCs. This clonotype originated in a man aged 45 to 65 in good health and CMV-seropositive. The CDR3 nucleotides are TGTGCCACAGCGATAAAGTCCGTGAACACTGAAGCTTTCTTT. This codes for CATAIKSVNTEAFF.